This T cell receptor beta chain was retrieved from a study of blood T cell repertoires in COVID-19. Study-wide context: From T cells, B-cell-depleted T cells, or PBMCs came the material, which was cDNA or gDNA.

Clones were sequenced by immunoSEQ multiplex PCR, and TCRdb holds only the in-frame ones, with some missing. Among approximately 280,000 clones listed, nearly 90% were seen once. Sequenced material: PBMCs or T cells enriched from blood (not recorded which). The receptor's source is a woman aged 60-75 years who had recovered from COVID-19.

Here the CDR3 DNA reads TGTGCCAGCAGCGCCGGGGGGAGCAATCAGCCCCAGCATTTT. The encoded protein is CASSAGGSNQPQHF. The chain recombines TRBV5-6 with TRBJ1-5, with TRBD1 as a possible D gene (5 bases). The V gene's germline CDR1 is SGHDT and CDR2 YYEEEE. The CDR3 extends over 14 amino acids. The germline V and J ends were trimmed by 4 bases and 1 base, with 9 bases remaining between them. Full variable domain (missing parts from reference TRBV5-6 and TRBJ1-5): DAGVTQSPTHLIKTRGQQVTLRCSPKSGHDTVSWYQQALGQGPQFIFQYYEEEERQRGNFPDRFSGHQFPNYSSELNVNALLLGDSALYLCASSAGGSNQPQHFGDGTRLSIL.